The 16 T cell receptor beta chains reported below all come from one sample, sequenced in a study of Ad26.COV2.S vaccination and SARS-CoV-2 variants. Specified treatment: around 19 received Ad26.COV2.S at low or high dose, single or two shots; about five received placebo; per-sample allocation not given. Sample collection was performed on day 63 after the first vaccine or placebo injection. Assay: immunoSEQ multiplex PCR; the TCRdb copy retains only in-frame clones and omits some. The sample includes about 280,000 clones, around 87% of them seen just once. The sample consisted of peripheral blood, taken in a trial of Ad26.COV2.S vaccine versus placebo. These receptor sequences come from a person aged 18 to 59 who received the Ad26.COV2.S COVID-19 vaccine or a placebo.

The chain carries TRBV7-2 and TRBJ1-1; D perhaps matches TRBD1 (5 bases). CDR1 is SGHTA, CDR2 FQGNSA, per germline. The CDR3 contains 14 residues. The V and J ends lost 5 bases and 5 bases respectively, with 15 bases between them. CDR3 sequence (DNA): TGTGCCAGCAGCCGCCGAGTTGGGGGAACTGAAGCTTTCTTT. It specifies CASSRRVGGTEAFF. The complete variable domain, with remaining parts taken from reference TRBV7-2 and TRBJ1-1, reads GAGVSQSPSNKVTEKGKDVELRCDPISGHTALYWYRQSLGQGLEFLIYFQGNSAPDKSGLPSDRFSAERTGGSVSTLTIQRTQQEDSAVYLCASSRRVGGTEAFFGQGTRLTVV.

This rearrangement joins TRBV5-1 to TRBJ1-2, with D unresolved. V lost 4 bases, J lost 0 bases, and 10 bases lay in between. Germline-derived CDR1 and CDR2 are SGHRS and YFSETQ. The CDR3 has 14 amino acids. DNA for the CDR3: TGCGCCAGCAGCGGAGACACTTCTAACTATGGCTACACCTTC. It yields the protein CASSGDTSNYGYTF.

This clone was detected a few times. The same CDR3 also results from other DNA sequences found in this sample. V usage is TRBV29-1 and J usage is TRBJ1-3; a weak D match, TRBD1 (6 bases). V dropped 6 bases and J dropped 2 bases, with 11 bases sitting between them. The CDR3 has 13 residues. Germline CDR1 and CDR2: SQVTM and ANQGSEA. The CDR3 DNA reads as TGCAGCGTGGCGGGGGGCACTGGAAACACCATATATTTT. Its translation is CSVAGGTGNTIYF.

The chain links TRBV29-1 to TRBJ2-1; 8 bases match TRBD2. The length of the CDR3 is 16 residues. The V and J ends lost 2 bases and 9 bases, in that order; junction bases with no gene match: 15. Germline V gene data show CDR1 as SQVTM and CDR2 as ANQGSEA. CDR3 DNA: TGCAGCGTTGAAAAAGTCTGGGGCGGGAGGAGAGGTGAGCAGTTCTTC. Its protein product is CSVEKVWGGRRGEQFF.

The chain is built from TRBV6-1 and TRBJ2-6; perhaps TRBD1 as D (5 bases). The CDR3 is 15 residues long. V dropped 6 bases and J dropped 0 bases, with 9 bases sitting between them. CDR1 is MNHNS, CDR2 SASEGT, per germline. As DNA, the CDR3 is TGTGCCAGCAGCCACCAGGGCTCTGGGGCCAACGTCCTGACTTTC. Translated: CASSHQGSGANVLTF.

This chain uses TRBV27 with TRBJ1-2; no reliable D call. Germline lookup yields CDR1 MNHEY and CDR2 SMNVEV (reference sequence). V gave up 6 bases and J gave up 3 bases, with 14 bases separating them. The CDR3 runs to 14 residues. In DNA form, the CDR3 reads TGTGCCAGCAGCCCCCCCCCGGGCGACTATGGCTACACCTTC. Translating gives CASSPPPGDYGYTF.

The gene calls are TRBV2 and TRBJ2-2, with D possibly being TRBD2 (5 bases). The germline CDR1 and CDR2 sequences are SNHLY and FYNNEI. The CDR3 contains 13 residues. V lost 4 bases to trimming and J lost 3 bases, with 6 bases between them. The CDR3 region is CASSGEYTGELFF. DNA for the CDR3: TGTGCCAGCAGTGGGGAGTACACCGGGGAGCTGTTTTTT.

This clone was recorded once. The CDR3 region is CASSPSGRAGETQYF. The CDR3 nucleotides read TGTGCCAGCAGCCCTAGCGGGAGGGCCGGGGAGACCCAGTACTTC. The chain uses TRBV5-4 and TRBJ2-5; 12 bases are a match to TRBD2. The CDR3 is 15 amino acids. V trimming: 4 bases; J trimming: 5 bases; junction bases outside the gene matches: 6. From germline, CDR1 is SGHNT and CDR2 YYREEE (reference sequence).

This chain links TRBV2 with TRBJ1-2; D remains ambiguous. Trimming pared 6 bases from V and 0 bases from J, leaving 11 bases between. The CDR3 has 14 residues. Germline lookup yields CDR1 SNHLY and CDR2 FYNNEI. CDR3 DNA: TGTGCCAGCAGGAGGACCTGGGCTAACTATGGCTACACCTTC. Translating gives CASRRTWANYGYTF.

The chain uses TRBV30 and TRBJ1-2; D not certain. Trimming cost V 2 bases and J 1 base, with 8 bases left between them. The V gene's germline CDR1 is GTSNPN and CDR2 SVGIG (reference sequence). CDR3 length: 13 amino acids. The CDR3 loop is CAWSMYVNYGYTF. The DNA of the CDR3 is TGTGCCTGGAGTATGTACGTTAACTATGGCTACACCTTC.

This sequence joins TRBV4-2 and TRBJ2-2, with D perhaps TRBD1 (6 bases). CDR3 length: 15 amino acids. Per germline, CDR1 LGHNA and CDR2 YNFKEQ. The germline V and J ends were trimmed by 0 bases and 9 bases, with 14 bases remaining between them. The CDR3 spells CASSQDRDRWWELFF. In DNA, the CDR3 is TGTGCCAGCAGCCAAGATCGAGACAGGTGGTGGGAGCTGTTTTTT.

As DNA, the CDR3 is TGTGCCACCAGCAGAGATCCACAGGCCGTCTATGGCTACACCTTC. Amino acids: CATSRDPQAVYGYTF. This chain connects TRBV15 to TRBJ1-2; D possibly corresponds to TRBD1 (5 bases). V was shortened by 0 bases and J by 4 bases, with 12 bases between the two germline ends. Germline CDR1 reads LNHNV; CDR2 reads YYDKDF (reference sequence). The CDR3 extends over 15 amino acids.

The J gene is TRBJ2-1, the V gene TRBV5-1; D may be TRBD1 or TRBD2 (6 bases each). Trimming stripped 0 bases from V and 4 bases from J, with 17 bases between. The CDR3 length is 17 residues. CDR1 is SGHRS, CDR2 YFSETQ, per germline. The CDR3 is CASSLGSKGGWYNEQFF. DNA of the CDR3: TGCGCCAGCAGCTTGGGTTCTAAGGGGGGCTGGTACAATGAGCAGTTCTTC.

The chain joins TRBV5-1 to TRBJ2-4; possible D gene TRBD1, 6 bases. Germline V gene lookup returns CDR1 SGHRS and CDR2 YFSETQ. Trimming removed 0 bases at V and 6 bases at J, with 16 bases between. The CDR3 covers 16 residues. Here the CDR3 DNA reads TGCGCCAGCAGCTTGGATCCGGGACAAATTACAAACATTCAGTACTTC. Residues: CASSLDPGQITNIQYF.

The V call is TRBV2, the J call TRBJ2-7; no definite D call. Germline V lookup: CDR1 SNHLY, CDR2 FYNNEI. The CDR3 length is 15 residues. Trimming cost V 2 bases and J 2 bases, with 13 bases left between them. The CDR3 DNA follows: TGTGCCAGCAGTGAAATAGGGCGGCTGGCCTACGAGCAGTACTTC. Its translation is CASSEIGRLAYEQYF.

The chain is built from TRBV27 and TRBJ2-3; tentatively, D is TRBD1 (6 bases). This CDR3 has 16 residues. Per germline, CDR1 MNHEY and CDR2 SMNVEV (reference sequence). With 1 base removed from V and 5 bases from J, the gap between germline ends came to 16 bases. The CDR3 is CASSLFVGGYKDTQYF. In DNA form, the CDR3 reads TGTGCCAGCAGTTTATTTGTAGGGGGTTACAAAGATACGCAGTATTTT.